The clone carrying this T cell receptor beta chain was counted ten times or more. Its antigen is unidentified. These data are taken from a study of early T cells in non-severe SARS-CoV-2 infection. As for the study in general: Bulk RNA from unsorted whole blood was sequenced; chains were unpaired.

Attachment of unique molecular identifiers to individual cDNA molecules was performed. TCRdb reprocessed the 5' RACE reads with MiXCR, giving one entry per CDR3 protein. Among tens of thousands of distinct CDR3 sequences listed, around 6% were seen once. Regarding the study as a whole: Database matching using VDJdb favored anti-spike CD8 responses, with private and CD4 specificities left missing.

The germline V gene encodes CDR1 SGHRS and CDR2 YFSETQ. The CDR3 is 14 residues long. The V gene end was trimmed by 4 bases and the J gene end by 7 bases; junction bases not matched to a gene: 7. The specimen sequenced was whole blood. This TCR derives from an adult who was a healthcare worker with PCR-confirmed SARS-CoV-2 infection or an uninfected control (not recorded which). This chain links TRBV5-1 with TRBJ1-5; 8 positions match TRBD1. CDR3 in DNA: TGCGCCAGCAGCCCACGGACAGGGTGGCAGCCCCAGCATTTT. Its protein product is CASSPRTGWQPQHF.